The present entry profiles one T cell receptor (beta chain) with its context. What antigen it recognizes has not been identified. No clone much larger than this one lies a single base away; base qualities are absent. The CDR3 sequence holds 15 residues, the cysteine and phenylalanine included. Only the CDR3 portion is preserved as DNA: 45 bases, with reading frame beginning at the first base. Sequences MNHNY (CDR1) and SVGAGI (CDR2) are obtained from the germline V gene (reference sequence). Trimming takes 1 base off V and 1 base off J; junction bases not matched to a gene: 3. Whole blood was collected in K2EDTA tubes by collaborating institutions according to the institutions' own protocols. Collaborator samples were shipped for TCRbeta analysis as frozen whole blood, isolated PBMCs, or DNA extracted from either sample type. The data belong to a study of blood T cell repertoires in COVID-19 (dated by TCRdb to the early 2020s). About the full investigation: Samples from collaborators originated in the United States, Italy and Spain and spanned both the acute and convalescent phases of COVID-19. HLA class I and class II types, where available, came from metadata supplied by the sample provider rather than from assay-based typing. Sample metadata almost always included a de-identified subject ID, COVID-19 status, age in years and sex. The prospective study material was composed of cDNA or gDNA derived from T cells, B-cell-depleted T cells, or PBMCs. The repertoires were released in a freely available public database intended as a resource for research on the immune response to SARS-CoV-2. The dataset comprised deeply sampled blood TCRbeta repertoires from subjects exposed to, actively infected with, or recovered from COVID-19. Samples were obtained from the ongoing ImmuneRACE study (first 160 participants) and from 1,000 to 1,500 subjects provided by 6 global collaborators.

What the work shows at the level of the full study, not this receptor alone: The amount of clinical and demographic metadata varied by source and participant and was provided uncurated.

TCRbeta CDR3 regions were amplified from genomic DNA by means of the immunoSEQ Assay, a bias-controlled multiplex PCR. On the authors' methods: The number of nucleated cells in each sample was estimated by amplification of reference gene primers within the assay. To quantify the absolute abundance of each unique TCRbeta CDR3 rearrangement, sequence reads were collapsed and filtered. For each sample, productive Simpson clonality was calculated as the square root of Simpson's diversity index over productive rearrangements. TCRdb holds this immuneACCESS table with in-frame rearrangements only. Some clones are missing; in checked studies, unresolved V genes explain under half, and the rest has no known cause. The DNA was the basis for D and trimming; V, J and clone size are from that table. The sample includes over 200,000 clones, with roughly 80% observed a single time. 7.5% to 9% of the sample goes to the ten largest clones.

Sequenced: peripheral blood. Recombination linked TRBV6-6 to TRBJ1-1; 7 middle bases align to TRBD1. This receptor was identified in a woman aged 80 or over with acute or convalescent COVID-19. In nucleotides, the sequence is TGTGCCAGCAGTTACTTAAACAGGGGGAACACTGAAGCTTTCTTT. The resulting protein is CASSYLNRGNTEAFF.